The 12 T cell receptor beta chains below all came from one sample that was sequenced in a study of long-term antiretroviral therapy in people with HIV. The run of the v3.0 immunoSEQ assay was at survey level. Method: immunoSEQ multiplex PCR; TCRdb's copy keeps in-frame clones and lacks some. The sample lists fewer than 30,000 clones; roughly 80% were seen once. Sequenced material: unsorted PBMCs, taken 1.1 years before starting antiretroviral therapy. The origin of the receptors is a woman aged 25-40 years with HIV.

This chain uses TRBV6-1 with TRBJ2-7; no firm D call. CDR3 length: 13 amino acids. The V end was cut by 6 bases, the J end by 5 bases, with 14 bases between. The germline CDR1 and CDR2 sequences are MNHNS and SASEGT. The CDR3 DNA sequence: TGTGCCAGCAGAAAACTGCCGGCCCACGAGCAGTACGTC. Residues: CASRKLPAHEQYV.

This chain connects TRBV6-6 to TRBJ2-7; 10 bases line up with TRBD1. This CDR3 comprises 15 residues. The germline V gene encodes CDR1 MNHNY and CDR2 SVGAGI (reference sequence). V lost 1 base and J lost 3; bases outside the gene matches: 3. The CDR3 coding sequence is TGTGCCAGCAGTTACTTGGGGACAGGGGACTACGAGCAGTACGTC. This gives the protein CASSYLGTGDYEQYV.

This rearrangement joins TRBV30 to TRBJ2-7, with 11 bases aligning to TRBD2. The CDR3 loop spans 15 amino acids. The germline gives CDR1 GTSNPN, CDR2 SVGIG (reference sequence). V lost 4 bases and J lost 3; bases outside the gene matches: 8. This CDR3 is CAWMPGTSGCYEQYV. In DNA, the CDR3 is TGTGCCTGGATGCCCGGGACTAGCGGATGCTACGAGCAGTACGTC.

The rearrangement links TRBV27 to TRBJ2-1; 15 bases map to TRBD2. The CDR3 sequence is 18 residues long. V shed 2 bases, J shed 0 bases, and the junction held 2 bases outside the gene matches. In germline, CDR1 is MNHEY, CDR2 SMNVEV (reference sequence). The CDR3 DNA follows: TGTGCCAGCAGTTTAGGACTAGCGGGGGGGCTCTCCTACAATGAGCAGTTCTTC. Translation gives CASSLGLAGGLSYNEQFF.

This clone was seen a handful of times. The rearrangement uses TRBV5-1 and TRBJ1-1; TRBD1 agrees at 9 bases. The CDR3 consists of 15 residues. The germline V gene has CDR1 SGHRS and CDR2 YFSETQ. Trimming at V came to 4 bases and at J to 6 bases, leaving 10 bases not matched to a gene. The CDR3 DNA reads as TGCGCCAGCAGCCCACGGGACAGGGTGACCCCTGAAGCTTTCTTT. This encodes CASSPRDRVTPEAFF.

This rearrangement joins TRBV19 to TRBJ2-6, with D possibly TRBD2 on 5 matching bases. Trimming left V 3 bases short and J 0 bases short, with 12 bases between. The CDR3 spans 17 residues. The germline gives CDR1 LNHDA, CDR2 SQIVND (reference sequence). CDR3 sequence (DNA): TGTGCCAGTAGTATGACTACACCTGGCTCTGGGGCCAACGTCCTGACTTTC. Translating gives CASSMTTPGSGANVLTF.

The rearrangement joins TRBV7-2 to TRBJ1-1; 7 bases map to TRBD1. This CDR3 contains 14 residues. V was pared by 3 bases and J by 7 bases, with 8 bases of the junction left unmatched. Germline V gives CDR1 SGHTA, CDR2 FQGNSA. CDR3 bases: TGTGCCAGCAGCTTGACTGACAGGGTTGATGAAGCTTTCTTT. Its translation: CASSLTDRVDEAFF.

This chain links TRBV19 with TRBJ2-2, with D maybe TRBD1 (6 bases). The germline V gene has CDR1 LNHDA and CDR2 SQIVND (reference sequence). The CDR3 covers 15 residues. V was pared by 3 bases and J by 2 bases, with 10 bases between. The DNA of the CDR3 is TGTGCCAGTAGTATGCTGGACAGCAACACCGGGGAGCTGTTTTTT. It specifies CASSMLDSNTGELFF. Together with reference TRBV19 and TRBJ2-2, the CDR3 gives the full variable domain: DGGITQSPKYLFRKEGQNVTLSCEQNLNHDAMYWYRQDPGQGLRLIYYSQIVNDFQKGDIAEGYSVSREKKESFPLTVTSAQKNPTAFYLCASSMLDSNTGELFFGEGSRLTVL.

V is TRBV2 and J is TRBJ1-5; 7 bases align to TRBD1. V trimming: 5 bases; J trimming: 6 bases; junction bases outside the gene matches: 7. The CDR3 length is 14 residues. Germline V lookup: CDR1 SNHLY, CDR2 FYNNEI. The CDR3 sequence: CASSRVEGAQPQHF. DNA of the CDR3: TGTGCCAGCAGTCGGGTGGAGGGGGCTCAGCCCCAGCATTTT.

The genes are TRBV5-6 and TRBJ1-5, with D possibly being TRBD1 (5 bases). CDR3 length: 15 residues. V lost 4 bases and J 2 bases, leaving 13 bases between the germline ends. CDR1 is SGHDT and CDR2 is YYEEEE in the germline V gene. CDR3 residues: CASSRGTTGNQPQHF. CDR3 DNA: TGTGCCAGCAGCCGGGGGACTACAGGCAATCAGCCCCAGCATTTT.

In DNA, the CDR3 is TGCGCCAGCAGCCCCCCTATGGGGAATGAAAAACTGTTTTTT. Amino acid sequence: CASSPPMGNEKLFF. J is TRBJ1-4 and V is TRBV4-1, with D unresolved. This CDR3 is built from 14 residues. The germline V gene encodes CDR1 MGHRA and CDR2 YSYEKL. V lost 4 bases and J 5 bases, leaving 11 bases between the germline ends.

The chain recombines TRBV5-6 with TRBJ1-3; no reliable D call. The germline gives CDR1 SGHDT, CDR2 YYEEEE. Trimming shortened V by 3 bases and J by 0 bases, and 16 bases separated the two germline ends. This CDR3 contains 17 residues. The CDR3 loop is CASSSLSGGISGNTIYF. The CDR3 coding sequence is TGTGCCAGCAGCTCTCTTTCCGGAGGGATCTCTGGAAACACCATATATTTT.